One and the same sample provided the 3 T cell receptor beta chains below, sequenced in a study of beta chain features in type 1 diabetes. Overall study findings and caveats: Moderate but significant shortening of TCRB CDR3s was recorded in all four CD4+ subsets from Type 1 diabetes patients.

TCRB transcripts that were expressed got sequenced, as all of the isolated RNA had been reverse transcribed. Sequencing used immunoSEQ multiplex PCR; TCRdb keeps in-frame clones, though not all of them. This sample has around 250,000 clones; approximately 15% occur once, and the top ten carry roughly 0.019%. No antigen is known for these receptors. The sample taken for sequencing was naive CD4+ T cells from blood. The origin of the receptors is a man under 40 with type 1 diabetes.

This clone was found a few times. The gene calls are TRBV6-5 and TRBJ2-7; 8 positions agree with TRBD1. The CDR3 covers 15 residues. V trimming: 0 bases; J trimming: 3 bases; junction bases outside the gene matches: 4. Germline V gene sequence: CDR1 MNHEY, CDR2 SVGAGI. The CDR3 nucleotides are TGTGCCAGCAGTTACTCGTTGGACAGGGACTACGAGCAGTACTTC. This gives the protein CASSYSLDRDYEQYF.

This clone was detected only a few times. The chain combines TRBV5-1 with TRBJ2-3; 11 bases align to TRBD2. Looked up from germline, CDR1 is SGHRS and CDR2 is YFSETQ. V lost 4 bases and J lost 5; bases outside the gene matches: 6. CDR3 size: 15 residues. The DNA for the CDR3 is TGCGCCAGCAGCCCTAGCGGGGGGCGGGAAGATACGCAGTATTTT. Translation gives CASSPSGGREDTQYF.

In its sample, this clone was seen a few times. The chain combines TRBV21-1 with TRBJ2-5; TRBD2 is taken as the D call from the table, unchecked against the DNA. TRBV21-1 is marked as a pseudogene. The CDR3 is 18 amino acids. CDR3 bases: TGTGCCAGCAGCAAAGAGGGTCATAAGGCGGGCCCCCAAGAGACCCAGTACTTC. It codes for CASSKEGHKAGPQETQYF.